This entry describes one TCR beta chain. Its antigen is currently unknown. Profiling relied on immunoSEQ multiplex PCR, and the TCRdb table lists in-frame clones only, not all of them. The sample holds just over 90,000 clones, approximately 91% seen once. This specimen belongs to a study of identifying expanded T cells in peripheral blood. Looked up from germline, CDR1 is LNHDA and CDR2 is SQIVND (reference sequence). This CDR3 comprises 11 residues. The V end lost 6 bases, the J end lost 10 bases, and 12 bases lay between the germline ends. Collection occurred without any documented infections or immune events in donors. Findings and caveats of the study: Clone count variance between roughly 2-week samples rose with total template count. Differentially abundant clones: about 1.2 between replicates, 16.4 at approximately 14 days, 19 to 20 at four.

Sequencing was done on a sample of blood. The V and J genes are TRBV19 and TRBJ2-5, with D uncertain. The clonotype was recovered from a person aged 18 to 70 in good health. Written as DNA, the CDR3 is TGTGCCAGTAGCAGCCCTGTGGGCCAGTACTTC. Translating gives CASSSPVGQYF.